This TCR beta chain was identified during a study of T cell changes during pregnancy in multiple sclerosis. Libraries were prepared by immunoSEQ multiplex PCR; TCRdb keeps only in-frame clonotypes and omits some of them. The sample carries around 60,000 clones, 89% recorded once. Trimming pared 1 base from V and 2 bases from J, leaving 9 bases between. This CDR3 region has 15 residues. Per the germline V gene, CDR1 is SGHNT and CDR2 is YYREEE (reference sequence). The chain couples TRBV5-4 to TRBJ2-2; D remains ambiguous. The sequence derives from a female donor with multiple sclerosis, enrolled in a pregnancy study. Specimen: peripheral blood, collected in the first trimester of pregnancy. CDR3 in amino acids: CASSLRESNTGELFF. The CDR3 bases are TGTGCCAGCAGCTTGCGCGAGAGTAACACCGGGGAGCTGTTTTTT.